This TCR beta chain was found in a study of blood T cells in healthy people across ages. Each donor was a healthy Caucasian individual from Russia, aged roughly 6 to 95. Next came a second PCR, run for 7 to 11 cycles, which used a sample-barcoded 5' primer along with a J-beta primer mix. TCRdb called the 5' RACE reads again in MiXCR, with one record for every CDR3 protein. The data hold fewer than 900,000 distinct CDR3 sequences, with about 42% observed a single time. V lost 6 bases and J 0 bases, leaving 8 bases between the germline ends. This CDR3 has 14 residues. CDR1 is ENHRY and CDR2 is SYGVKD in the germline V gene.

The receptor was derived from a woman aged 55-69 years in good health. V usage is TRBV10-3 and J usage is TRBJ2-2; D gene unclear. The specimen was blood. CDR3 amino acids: CAIREPANTGELFF. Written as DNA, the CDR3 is TGTGCCATCAGGGAACCTGCGAACACCGGGGAGCTGTTTTTT.